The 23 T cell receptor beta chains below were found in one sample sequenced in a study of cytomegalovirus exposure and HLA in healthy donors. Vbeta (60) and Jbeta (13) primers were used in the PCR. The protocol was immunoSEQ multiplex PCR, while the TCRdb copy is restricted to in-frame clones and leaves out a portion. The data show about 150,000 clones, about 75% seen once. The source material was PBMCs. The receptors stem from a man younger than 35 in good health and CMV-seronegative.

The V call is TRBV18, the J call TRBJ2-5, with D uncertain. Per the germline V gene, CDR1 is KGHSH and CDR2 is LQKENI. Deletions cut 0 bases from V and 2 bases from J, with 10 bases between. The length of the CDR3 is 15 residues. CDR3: CASSPPGGPQETQYF. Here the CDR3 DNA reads TGTGCCAGCTCACCACCGGGTGGGCCACAAGAGACCCAGTACTTC.

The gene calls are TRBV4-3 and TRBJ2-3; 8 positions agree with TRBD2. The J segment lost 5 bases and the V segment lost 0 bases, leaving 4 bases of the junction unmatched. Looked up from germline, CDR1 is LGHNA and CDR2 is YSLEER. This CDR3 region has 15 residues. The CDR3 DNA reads TGCGCCAGCAGCCAAGATTCCCTAGCGGGAGATACGCAGTATTTT. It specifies CASSQDSLAGDTQYF.

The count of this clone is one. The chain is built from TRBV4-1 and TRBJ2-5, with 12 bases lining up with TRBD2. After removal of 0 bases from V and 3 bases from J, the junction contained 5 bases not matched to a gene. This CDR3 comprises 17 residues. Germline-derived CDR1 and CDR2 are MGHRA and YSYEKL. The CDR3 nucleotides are TGCGCCAGCAGCCAAGAATGGCTAGCGGGAGGGGAAGAGACCCAGTACTTC. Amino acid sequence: CASSQEWLAGGEETQYF.

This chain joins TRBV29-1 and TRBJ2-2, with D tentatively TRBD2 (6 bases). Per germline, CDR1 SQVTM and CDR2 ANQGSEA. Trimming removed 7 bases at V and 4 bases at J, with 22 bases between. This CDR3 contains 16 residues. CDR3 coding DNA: TGCAGCGCTGGGGTGGCAGGGAGGAGATTCACCGGGGAGCTGTTTTTT. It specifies CSAGVAGRRFTGELFF.

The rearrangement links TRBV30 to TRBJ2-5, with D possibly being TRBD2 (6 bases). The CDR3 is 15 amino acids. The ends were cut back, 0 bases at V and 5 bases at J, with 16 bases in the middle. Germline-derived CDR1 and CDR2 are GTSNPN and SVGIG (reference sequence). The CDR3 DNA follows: TGTGCCTGGAGTGTGGGGGGAGCTTCGGGGGAGACCCAGTACTTC. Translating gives CAWSVGGASGETQYF.

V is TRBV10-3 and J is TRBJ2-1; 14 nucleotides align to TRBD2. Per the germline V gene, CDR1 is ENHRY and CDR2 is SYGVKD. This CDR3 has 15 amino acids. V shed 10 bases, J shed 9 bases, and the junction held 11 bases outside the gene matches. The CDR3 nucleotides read TGTGCCACCACCGGGACTAGCGGGAGTATTCGTGAGCAGTTCTTC. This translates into CATTGTSGSIREQFF.

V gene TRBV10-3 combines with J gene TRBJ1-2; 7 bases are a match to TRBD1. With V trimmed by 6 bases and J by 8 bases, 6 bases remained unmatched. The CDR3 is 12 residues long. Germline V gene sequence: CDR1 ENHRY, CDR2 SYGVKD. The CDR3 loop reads CAIRGTARGYTF. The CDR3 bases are TGTGCCATCAGGGGGACAGCGAGAGGCTACACCTTC.

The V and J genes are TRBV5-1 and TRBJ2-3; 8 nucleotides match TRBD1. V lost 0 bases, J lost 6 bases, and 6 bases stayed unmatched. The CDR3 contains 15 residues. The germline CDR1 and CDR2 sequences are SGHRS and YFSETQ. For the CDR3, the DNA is TGCGCCAGCAGCTTGGGTACCACAGGGGGGGATACGCAGTATTTT. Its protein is CASSLGTTGGDTQYF.

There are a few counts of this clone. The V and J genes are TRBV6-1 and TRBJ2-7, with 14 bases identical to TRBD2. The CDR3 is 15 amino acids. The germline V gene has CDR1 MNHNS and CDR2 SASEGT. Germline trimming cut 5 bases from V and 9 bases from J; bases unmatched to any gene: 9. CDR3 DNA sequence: TGTGCCAGCAGTTCTCCGGGACTAGCGGGAGTTGGGCAGTACTTC. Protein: CASSSPGLAGVGQYF.

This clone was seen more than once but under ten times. CDR3: CASSLTAGSSYEQYF. CDR3 DNA sequence: TGTGCCAGCAGCTTAACAGCGGGGAGCTCCTACGAGCAGTACTTC. The chain couples TRBV7-2 to TRBJ2-7, with 7 nucleotides matching TRBD2. CDR3 length: 15 amino acids. V was pared by 2 bases and J by 0 bases, with 4 bases of the junction left unmatched. CDR1 is SGHTA, CDR2 FQGNSA, per germline.

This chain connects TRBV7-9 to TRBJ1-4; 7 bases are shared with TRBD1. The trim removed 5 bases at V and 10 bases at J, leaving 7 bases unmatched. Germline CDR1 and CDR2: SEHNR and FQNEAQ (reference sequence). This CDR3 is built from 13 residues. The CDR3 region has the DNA TGTGCCAGCAGCCTCGAGACAGGGTTAAAACTGTTTTTT. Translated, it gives CASSLETGLKLFF.

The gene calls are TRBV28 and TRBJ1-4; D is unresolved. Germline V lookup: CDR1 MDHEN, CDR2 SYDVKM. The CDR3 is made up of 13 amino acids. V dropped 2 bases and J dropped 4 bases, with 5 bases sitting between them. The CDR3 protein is CASSLRVNEKLFF. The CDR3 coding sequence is TGTGCCAGCAGTTTACGAGTTAATGAAAAACTGTTTTTT.

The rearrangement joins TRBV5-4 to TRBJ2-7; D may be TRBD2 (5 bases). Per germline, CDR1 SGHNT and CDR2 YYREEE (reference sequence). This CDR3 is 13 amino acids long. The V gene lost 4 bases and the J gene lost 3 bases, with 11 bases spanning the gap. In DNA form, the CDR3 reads TGTGCCAGCAGCCCCTCCGCGGGCTACGAGCAGTACTTC. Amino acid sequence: CASSPSAGYEQYF.

Here the CDR3 reads CASSLGGLPSAKNIQYF. The CDR3 DNA reads as TGTGCCAGCAGCCTGGGGGGACTACCTTCCGCCAAAAACATTCAGTACTTC. This rearrangement joins TRBV7-9 to TRBJ2-4, with 7 bases that match TRBD2. This CDR3 is 17 amino acids long. V dropped 5 bases and J dropped 1; count of bases not matched to a gene: 11. Per the germline V gene, CDR1 is SEHNR and CDR2 is FQNEAQ (reference sequence).

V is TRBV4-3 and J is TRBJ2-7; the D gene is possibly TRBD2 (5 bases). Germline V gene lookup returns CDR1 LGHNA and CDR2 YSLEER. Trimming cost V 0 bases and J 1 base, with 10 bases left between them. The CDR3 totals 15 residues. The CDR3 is CASSQDWGESYEQYF. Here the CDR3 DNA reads TGCGCCAGCAGCCAAGACTGGGGAGAGTCCTACGAGCAGTACTTC.

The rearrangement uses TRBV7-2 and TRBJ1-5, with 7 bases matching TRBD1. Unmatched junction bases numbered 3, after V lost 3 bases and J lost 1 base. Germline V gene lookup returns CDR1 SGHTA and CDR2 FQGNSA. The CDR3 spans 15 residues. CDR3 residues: CASSFQQGSNQPQHF. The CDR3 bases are TGTGCCAGCAGCTTCCAACAGGGGAGCAATCAGCCCCAGCATTTT.

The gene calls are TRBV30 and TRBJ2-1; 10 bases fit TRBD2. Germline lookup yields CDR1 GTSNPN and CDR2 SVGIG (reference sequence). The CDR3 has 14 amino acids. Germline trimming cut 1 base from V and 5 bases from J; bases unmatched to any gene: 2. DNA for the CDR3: TGTGCCTGGAGTGGGACTAGCGGTGACAATGAGCAGTTCTTC. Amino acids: CAWSGTSGDNEQFF.

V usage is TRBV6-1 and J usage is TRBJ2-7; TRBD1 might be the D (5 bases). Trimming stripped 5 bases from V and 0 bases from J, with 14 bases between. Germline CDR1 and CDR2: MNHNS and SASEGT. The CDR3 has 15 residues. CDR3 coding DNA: TGTGCCAGCAGTCCCAGGGAAGGGTCCTCCTACGAGCAGTACTTC. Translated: CASSPREGSSYEQYF.

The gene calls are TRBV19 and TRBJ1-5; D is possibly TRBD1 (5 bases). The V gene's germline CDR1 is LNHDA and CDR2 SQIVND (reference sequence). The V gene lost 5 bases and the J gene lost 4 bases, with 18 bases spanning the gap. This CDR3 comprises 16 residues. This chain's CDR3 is CASSVPRQSANQPQHF. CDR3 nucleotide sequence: TGTGCCAGTAGTGTGCCCAGACAGAGTGCAAATCAGCCCCAGCATTTT.

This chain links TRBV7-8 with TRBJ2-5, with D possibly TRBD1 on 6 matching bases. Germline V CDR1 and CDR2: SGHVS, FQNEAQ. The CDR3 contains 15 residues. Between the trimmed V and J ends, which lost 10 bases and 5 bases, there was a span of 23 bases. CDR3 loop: CATHHDRLPGETQYF. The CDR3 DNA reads TGTGCCACACACCACGACAGGCTCCCGGGGGAGACCCAGTACTTC.

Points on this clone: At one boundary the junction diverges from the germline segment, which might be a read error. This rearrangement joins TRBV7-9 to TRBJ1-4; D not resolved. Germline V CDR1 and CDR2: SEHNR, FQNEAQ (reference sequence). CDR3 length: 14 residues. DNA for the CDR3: TGTTCCAGCAGCCCCTCTGTGACTAATGAAAAACTGTTTTTT. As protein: CSSSPSVTNEKLFF.

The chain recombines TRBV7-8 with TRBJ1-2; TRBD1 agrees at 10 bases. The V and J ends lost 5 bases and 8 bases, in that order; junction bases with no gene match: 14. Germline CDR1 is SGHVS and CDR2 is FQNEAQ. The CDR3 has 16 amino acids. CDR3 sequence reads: CASSPPSGTGDGGYTF. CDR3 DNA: TGTGCCAGCAGCCCTCCGTCCGGGACAGGGGATGGAGGCTACACCTTC.

For the CDR3, the DNA is TGTGCCAGTAGTATAGTGTCTGGGGACTGGAATGGCTACACCTTC. Protein product: CASSIVSGDWNGYTF. The rearrangement joins TRBV19 to TRBJ1-2; maybe TRBD1 (5 bases). The V end lost 1 base, the J end lost 6 bases, and 15 bases lay between the germline ends. CDR3 size: 15 residues. Per germline, CDR1 LNHDA and CDR2 SQIVND (reference sequence).